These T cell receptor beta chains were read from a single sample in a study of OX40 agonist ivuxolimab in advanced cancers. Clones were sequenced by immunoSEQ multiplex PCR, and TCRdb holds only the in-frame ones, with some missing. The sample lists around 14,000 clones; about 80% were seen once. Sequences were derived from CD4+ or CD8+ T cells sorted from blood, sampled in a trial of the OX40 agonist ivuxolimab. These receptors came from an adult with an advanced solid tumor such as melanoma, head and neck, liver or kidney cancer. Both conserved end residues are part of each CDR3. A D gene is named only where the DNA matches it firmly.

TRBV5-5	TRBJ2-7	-	CASSLDKTYEQYF
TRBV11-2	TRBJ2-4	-	CASSSLLPGHQRGIQYF
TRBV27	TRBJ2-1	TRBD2	CASSQTSGAYNEQFF
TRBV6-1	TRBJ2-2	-	CASSRATGELFF
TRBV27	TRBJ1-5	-	CASSLAGNQPQHF
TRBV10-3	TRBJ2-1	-	CAISEGLPQPQFF
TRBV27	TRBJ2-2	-	CASSLIGARGLFTGELFF
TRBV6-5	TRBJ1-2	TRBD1	CASIGQGTGYTF
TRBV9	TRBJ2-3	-	CASSVENADTQYF
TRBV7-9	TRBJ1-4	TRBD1	CASSPGQGGTNEKLFF
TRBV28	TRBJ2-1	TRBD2	CASSLAGGYYNEQFF
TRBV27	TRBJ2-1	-	CASSLMGPSYNEQFF
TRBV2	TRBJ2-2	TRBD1	CASSENRGQGGELFF
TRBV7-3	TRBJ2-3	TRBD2	CASSSAGGLAGSTDTQYF
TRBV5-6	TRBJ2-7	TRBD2	CASSLVAGAFEQYF
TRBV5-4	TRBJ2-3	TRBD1	CASSLGQGGPTDTQYF
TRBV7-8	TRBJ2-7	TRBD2	CASRLLAGGPNEQYF
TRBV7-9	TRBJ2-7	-	CASSPGPAEQYF
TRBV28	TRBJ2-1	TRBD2	CASRHEGTSGSYEQFF
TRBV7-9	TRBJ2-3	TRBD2	CASSLRAGVAGADTQYF
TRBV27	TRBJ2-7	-	CASSHYPDSYEQYF
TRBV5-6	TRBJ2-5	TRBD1	CASSFEDRRFETQYF
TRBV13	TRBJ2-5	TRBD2	CASSFGLAQETQYF
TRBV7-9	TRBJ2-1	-	CASSLAPAFF